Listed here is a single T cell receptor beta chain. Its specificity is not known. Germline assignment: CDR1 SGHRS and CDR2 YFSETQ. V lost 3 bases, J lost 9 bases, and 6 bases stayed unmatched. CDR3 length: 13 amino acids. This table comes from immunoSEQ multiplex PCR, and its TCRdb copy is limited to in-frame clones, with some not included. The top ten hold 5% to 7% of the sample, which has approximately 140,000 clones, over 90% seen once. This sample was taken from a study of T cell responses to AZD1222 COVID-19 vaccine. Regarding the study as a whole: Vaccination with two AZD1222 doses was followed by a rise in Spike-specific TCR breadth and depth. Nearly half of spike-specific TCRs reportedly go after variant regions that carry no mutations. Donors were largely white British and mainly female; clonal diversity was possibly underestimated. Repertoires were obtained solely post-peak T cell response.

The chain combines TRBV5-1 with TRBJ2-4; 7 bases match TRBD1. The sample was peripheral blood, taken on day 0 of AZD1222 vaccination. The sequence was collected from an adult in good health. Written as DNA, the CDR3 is TGCGCCAGCAGCTGGCAGGGGACAGCCATTCAGTACTTC. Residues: CASSWQGTAIQYF.